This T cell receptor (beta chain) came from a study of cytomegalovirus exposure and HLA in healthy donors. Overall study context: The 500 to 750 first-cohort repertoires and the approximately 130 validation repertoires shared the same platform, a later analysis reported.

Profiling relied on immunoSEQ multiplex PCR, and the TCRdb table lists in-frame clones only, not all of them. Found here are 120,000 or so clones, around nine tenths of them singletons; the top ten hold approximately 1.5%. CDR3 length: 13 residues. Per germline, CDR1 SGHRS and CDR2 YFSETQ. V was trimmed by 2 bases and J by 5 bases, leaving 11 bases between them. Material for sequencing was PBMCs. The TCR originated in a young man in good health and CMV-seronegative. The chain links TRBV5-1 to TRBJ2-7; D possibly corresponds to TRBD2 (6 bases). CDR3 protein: CASSFRGGDEQYF. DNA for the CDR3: TGCGCCAGCAGCTTTCGGGGCGGGGACGAGCAGTACTTC.